These T cell receptor beta chains were read from a single sample in a study of blood T cell repertoires in COVID-19. Sequencing used immunoSEQ multiplex PCR; TCRdb keeps in-frame clones, though not all of them. Of about 88,000 clones listed, roughly nine tenths are singletons. Sequencing used peripheral blood. The receptor set was obtained from a man aged 60-69 years with acute or convalescent COVID-19. The CDR3 runs from the conserved cysteine through the conserved F or W. The order of the fields is V gene, CDR3 protein.

TRBV3-1/TRBV3-2 | CASSQDRVGGNEQFF
TRBV5-1 | CASSLEPAGGKETQYF
TRBV6-5 | CATGDRLANTGELFF
TRBV2 | CASTGLSTGELFF
TRBV4-1 | CASSQASSWSPGELFF
TRBV27 | CAIGQAPDTQYF
TRBV11-2 | CASSSHHVYEQYF
TRBV6-2/TRBV6-3 | CASSYFETGGRYEQYF
TRBV4-3 | CASSHDLTGIGNEQFF
TRBV24-1 | CATPEYFSSGSHQETQYF
TRBV7-2 | CASSSSSWPQHF
TRBV7-7 | CASSLFFRQETQYF
TRBV28 | CASSSRTGLYTYEQYF
TRBV9 | CASSNRQGGGYTF
TRBV28 | CASQYQGEAFF
TRBV5-1 | CASSRGQSSYEQYF
TRBV7-9 | CASTSPGQGGETQYF
TRBV5-1 | CASSLGQTDTQYF
TRBV19 | CASSTTSGRRVGEQFF
TRBV6-2/TRBV6-3 | CASSYWEVDQPQHF
TRBV3-1/TRBV3-2 | CASSQDSGNSYEQYF
TRBV28 | CASSLLAGGADTQYF
TRBV19 | CASSDPWGYSTDTQYF
TRBV5-4 | CASSTKKDIGHDEQFF
TRBV5-1 | CASSLFGQGGTEAFF
TRBV5-1 | CASSLAGQGTYEQYF
TRBV18 | CASSAGRDSNQPQHF
TRBV27 | CASSLLDRGRVRETQYF
TRBV19 | CASSPRGPSYNEQFF